This T cell receptor (beta chain) derives from a study of T cell responses to AZD1222 COVID-19 vaccine. Study-wide findings and caveats: Regions left unmutated in variants are reportedly the target of nearly half of spike-specific TCRs. Donors were largely white British and mainly female; clonal diversity was possibly underestimated.

Sequenced by immunoSEQ multiplex PCR; TCRdb stores in-frame clones only, minus some. This table has about 120,000 clones, approximately 94% appearing once. In the case of this clone: Its specificity is unknown.

Germline CDR1 is SGHDT and CDR2 is YYEEEE. The CDR3 consists of 15 residues. Germline trimming cut 2 bases from V and 5 bases from J; bases unmatched to any gene: 3. The rearrangement links TRBV5-6 to TRBJ2-3; 12 bases match TRBD1. The source was peripheral blood, collected 28 days after the second AZD1222 dose. The source is an adult who received the AZD1222 COVID-19 vaccine. CDR3 nucleotides: TGTGCCAGCAGCTTAGGGACAGGGGGCAAAGATACGCAGTATTTT. Amino acids: CASSLGTGGKDTQYF. The whole variable domain, remainder taken from reference TRBV5-6 and TRBJ2-3, is DAGVTQSPTHLIKTRGQQVTLRCSPKSGHDTVSWYQQALGQGPQFIFQYYEEEERQRGNFPDRFSGHQFPNYSSELNVNALLLGDSALYLCASSLGTGGKDTQYFGPGTRLTVL.